The clone carrying this TCR beta chain was found many times. The antigen is not known. There are 15 residues in the CDR3. Germline V gene lookup returns CDR1 SGHRS and CDR2 YFSETQ. V was clipped by 4 bases and J by 1 base; unmatched bases: 4. MiXCR was run by TCRdb on the 5' RACE reads, yielding one entry per CDR3 protein. The table lists just over 450,000 distinct CDR3 sequences, 14% of them singletons, with around 0.57% in the top ten. The sample originates from a study of identical twins. The study's findings and limits: Carriage of fewer insertions was seen in abundant cord blood beta clonotypes, whereas memory repertoires showed none. Twins' surplus sharing was weaker for beta out-of-frame sequences.

These same records also appear under a second study, on yellow fever vaccine responses in identical twins.

The sequencing sample was made of CD4+ T cells sorted from blood. The rearrangement uses TRBV5-1 and TRBJ2-3; the match to TRBD1 covers 9 bases. This TCR derives from a woman aged 18-29 years in good health. CDR3: CASSPRTGGTDTQYF. The CDR3 DNA reads TGCGCCAGCAGCCCCCGGACAGGGGGCACAGATACGCAGTATTTT.